This is a list of T cell receptor beta chains from one sample in a study of blood T cell repertoires in COVID-19. Produced via immunoSEQ multiplex PCR; TCRdb's table is partial and in-frame only. The data contain about 220,000 clones, 83% of them seen just once; the ten biggest clones take up around 4.6%. Sequencing was carried out using PBMCs or T cells enriched from blood (not recorded which). The receptor set was obtained from a woman between 45 and 60 years old who had been exposed to COVID-19. Both conserved end residues are part of each CDR3. Each record gives: V gene, D gene, J gene, clone size, CDR3 protein, CDR3 DNA. The D gene is left open where the match is weak. Only part of the rows carry a size: once, few, many, or a class if the clone is expanded.

v_call: TRBV6-6; d_call: TRBD2; j_call: TRBJ2-7; clone_size: -; cdr3_aa: CATGTSGGYRGEQYF; cdr3_nt: TGTGCCACCGGGACTAGCGGGGGGTATCGGGGAGAGCAGTACTTC
v_call: TRBV10-3; d_call: -; j_call: TRBJ1-1; clone_size: -; cdr3_aa: CAIRSGIEGGVHTEAFF; cdr3_nt: TGTGCCATCAGGTCGGGGATTGAAGGGGGGGTTCACACTGAAGCTTTCTTT
v_call: TRBV19; d_call: -; j_call: TRBJ1-5; clone_size: few; cdr3_aa: CASSSQGVQPQHF; cdr3_nt: TGTGCCAGTAGTTCCCAGGGTGTTCAGCCCCAGCATTTT
v_call: TRBV10-3; d_call: -; j_call: TRBJ1-5; clone_size: -; cdr3_aa: CAISESKVSAVQPQHF; cdr3_nt: TGTGCCATCAGTGAGTCGAAAGTTTCGGCGGTACAGCCCCAGCATTTT
v_call: TRBV18; d_call: -; j_call: TRBJ1-1; clone_size: -; cdr3_aa: CASSPTENTEAFF; cdr3_nt: TGTGCCAGCTCCCCCACAGAGAACACTGAAGCTTTCTTT
v_call: TRBV19; d_call: -; j_call: TRBJ1-4; clone_size: -; cdr3_aa: CASSPPRIGEKLFF; cdr3_nt: TGTGCCAGTAGCCCCCCCCGAATCGGTGAAAAACTGTTTTTT
v_call: TRBV27; d_call: -; j_call: TRBJ1-6; clone_size: -; cdr3_aa: CATRLGRETPLHF; cdr3_nt: TGTGCCACGCGGTTGGGCAGGGAAACACCCCTCCACTTT
v_call: TRBV27; d_call: -; j_call: TRBJ1-4; clone_size: -; cdr3_aa: CASSPQVFNEKLFF; cdr3_nt: TGTGCCAGCAGCCCACAGGTCTTTAATGAAAAACTGTTTTTT
v_call: TRBV5-1; d_call: TRBD1; j_call: TRBJ1-1; clone_size: -; cdr3_aa: CASSLRQGNTEAFF; cdr3_nt: TGCGCCAGCAGCCTCCGACAGGGGAACACTGAAGCTTTCTTT
v_call: TRBV6-1; d_call: TRBD2; j_call: TRBJ2-7; clone_size: -; cdr3_aa: CASSESTSGSYEQYF; cdr3_nt: TGTGCCAGCAGTGAATCGACTAGCGGCTCCTACGAGCAGTACTTC
v_call: TRBV3-1/TRBV3-2; d_call: TRBD2; j_call: TRBJ2-1; clone_size: -; cdr3_aa: CASSPAGGSYNEQFF; cdr3_nt: TGTGCCAGCAGCCCAGCGGGGGGGTCATACAATGAGCAGTTCTTC
v_call: TRBV19; d_call: -; j_call: TRBJ2-5; clone_size: -; cdr3_aa: CASSRPGMSETQYF; cdr3_nt: TGTGCCAGTAGTAGGCCGGGAATGAGCGAGACCCAGTACTTC
v_call: TRBV20-1; d_call: -; j_call: TRBJ1-4; clone_size: few; cdr3_aa: CSASIDSATNEKLFF; cdr3_nt: TGCAGTGCTAGTATCGACAGCGCAACTAATGAAAAACTGTTTTTT
v_call: TRBV3-1/TRBV3-2; d_call: TRBD2; j_call: TRBJ2-7; clone_size: -; cdr3_aa: CASSPGGAGSQQYF; cdr3_nt: TGTGCCAGCAGCCCCGGGGGAGCGGGGTCCCAGCAGTACTTC
v_call: TRBV4-3; d_call: TRBD1; j_call: TRBJ1-2; clone_size: few; cdr3_aa: CASSQATGEYGYTF; cdr3_nt: TGCGCCAGCAGCCAAGCAACAGGGGAATATGGCTACACCTTC
v_call: TRBV7-6; d_call: -; j_call: TRBJ2-2; clone_size: few; cdr3_aa: CASSLPRGELFF; cdr3_nt: TGTGCCAGCAGTCTACCCCGCGGGGAGCTGTTTTTT
v_call: TRBV27; d_call: TRBD1; j_call: TRBJ1-2; clone_size: once; cdr3_aa: CASRPGQELVYTF; cdr3_nt: TGTGCCAGCAGACCGGGACAGGAGCTCGTCTACACCTTC
v_call: TRBV4-1; d_call: -; j_call: TRBJ2-3; clone_size: -; cdr3_aa: CASSQERDTQYF; cdr3_nt: TGCGCCAGCAGCCAAGAGCGGGATACGCAGTATTTT
v_call: TRBV10-3; d_call: -; j_call: TRBJ1-1; clone_size: once; cdr3_aa: CAIRRSRGADTEAFF; cdr3_nt: TGTGCCATCAGGAGAAGCAGGGGTGCGGACACTGAAGCTTTCTTT
v_call: TRBV27; d_call: -; j_call: TRBJ2-7; clone_size: few; cdr3_aa: CASSPADYYEQYF; cdr3_nt: TGTGCCAGCAGTCCCGCGGACTATTACGAGCAGTACTTC
v_call: TRBV28; d_call: -; j_call: TRBJ1-1; clone_size: -; cdr3_aa: CASSLGGGNTEAFF; cdr3_nt: TGTGCCAGCAGTTTAGGGGGGGGGAACACTGAAGCTTTCTTT
v_call: TRBV3-1/TRBV3-2; d_call: -; j_call: TRBJ1-5; clone_size: few; cdr3_aa: CASSQGLSNQPQHF; cdr3_nt: TGTGCCAGCAGCCAAGGGCTTAGCAATCAGCCCCAGCATTTT
v_call: TRBV12-3/TRBV12-4; d_call: -; j_call: TRBJ2-7; clone_size: -; cdr3_aa: CASSGPYEQYF; cdr3_nt: TGTGCCAGCAGTGGGCCTTACGAGCAGTACTTC
v_call: TRBV2; d_call: -; j_call: TRBJ1-1; clone_size: -; cdr3_aa: CASSIGGNTEAFF; cdr3_nt: TGTGCCAGCAGTATTGGAGGGAACACTGAAGCTTTCTTT
v_call: TRBV11-2; d_call: -; j_call: TRBJ2-1; clone_size: -; cdr3_aa: CASSIDRSSYNEQFF; cdr3_nt: TGTGCCAGCAGCATCGACAGAAGCTCCTACAATGAGCAGTTCTTC
v_call: TRBV10-3; d_call: TRBD1; j_call: TRBJ2-7; clone_size: -; cdr3_aa: CAISGGQGSHEQYF; cdr3_nt: TGTGCCATCAGTGGGGGACAGGGAAGCCACGAGCAGTACTTC
v_call: TRBV7-9; d_call: -; j_call: TRBJ1-1; clone_size: -; cdr3_aa: CALKRGTWDTEAFF; cdr3_nt: TGTGCCCTTAAACGTGGGACTTGGGACACTGAAGCTTTCTTT
v_call: TRBV5-1; d_call: TRBD1; j_call: TRBJ1-2; clone_size: -; cdr3_aa: CASPRGTGEGNGYTF; cdr3_nt: TGCGCCAGCCCAAGGGGGACAGGGGAGGGAAATGGCTACACCTTC
v_call: TRBV7-9; d_call: -; j_call: TRBJ1-1; clone_size: -; cdr3_aa: CASSPRGSEAFF; cdr3_nt: TGTGCCAGCAGCCCGAGGGGGAGTGAAGCTTTCTTT
v_call: TRBV10-3; d_call: TRBD2; j_call: TRBJ2-1; clone_size: -; cdr3_aa: CATGLAGAYNEQFF; cdr3_nt: TGTGCCACGGGACTAGCGGGGGCCTACAATGAGCAGTTCTTC
v_call: TRBV5-6; d_call: -; j_call: TRBJ1-2; clone_size: -; cdr3_aa: CASSLGGQGYSYGYTF; cdr3_nt: TGTGCCAGCAGCTTGGGCGGGCAGGGGTACTCCTATGGCTACACCTTC
v_call: TRBV4-1; d_call: -; j_call: TRBJ2-2; clone_size: -; cdr3_aa: CASSLLLYRELFF; cdr3_nt: TGCGCCAGCAGCCTCCTACTTTACCGGGAGCTGTTTTTT
v_call: TRBV29-1; d_call: -; j_call: TRBJ2-1; clone_size: once; cdr3_aa: CSVERDGGEQFF; cdr3_nt: TGCAGCGTTGAGCGGGACGGGGGTGAGCAGTTCTTC
v_call: TRBV5-1; d_call: TRBD2; j_call: TRBJ2-2; clone_size: -; cdr3_aa: CASSHTGTREKTGELFF; cdr3_nt: TGCGCCAGCAGCCATACCGGGACTAGAGAAAAAACCGGGGAGCTGTTTTTT
v_call: TRBV2; d_call: TRBD1; j_call: TRBJ1-2; clone_size: -; cdr3_aa: CASSDRGQSYGYTF; cdr3_nt: TGTGCCAGCAGTGACAGGGGGCAGAGCTATGGCTACACCTTC
v_call: TRBV29-1; d_call: TRBD1; j_call: TRBJ2-7; clone_size: -; cdr3_aa: CSVTTGGVEQYF; cdr3_nt: TGCAGCGTTACGACAGGGGGCGTCGAGCAGTACTTC
v_call: TRBV2; d_call: -; j_call: TRBJ2-2; clone_size: -; cdr3_aa: CASSGDGGLTGELFF; cdr3_nt: TGTGCCAGCAGTGGGGACGGGGGGCTTACCGGGGAGCTGTTTTTT
v_call: TRBV3-1/TRBV3-2; d_call: -; j_call: TRBJ1-2; clone_size: -; cdr3_aa: CASSQGLGYTF; cdr3_nt: TGTGCCAGCAGCCAAGGGCTGGGCTACACCTTC